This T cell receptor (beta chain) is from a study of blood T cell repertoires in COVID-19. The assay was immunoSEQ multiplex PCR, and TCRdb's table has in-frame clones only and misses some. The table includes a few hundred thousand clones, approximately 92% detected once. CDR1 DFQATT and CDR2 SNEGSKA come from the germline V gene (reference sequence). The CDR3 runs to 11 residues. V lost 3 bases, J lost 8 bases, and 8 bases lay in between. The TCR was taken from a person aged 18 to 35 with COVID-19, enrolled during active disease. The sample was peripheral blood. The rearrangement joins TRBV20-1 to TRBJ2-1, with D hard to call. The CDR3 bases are TGCAGTGCTAGTAAAGCTGATGAGCAGTTCTTC. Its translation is CSASKADEQFF.